This passage covers 25 T cell receptor beta chains from one sample sequenced in a study of T cells after yellow fever vaccination (dated by TCRdb to the late 2010s). Library creation used 5' RACE. Sequencing used an Illumina HiSeq 2500. TCRdb reprocessing: public reads trimmed at Q25 with fastp, clones called with MiXCR, in-frame beta chains kept. Here each entry gathers all rows of one CDR3 protein and keeps the most common genes and DNA. The sample table shows a few hundred thousand distinct CDR3 sequences, and less than 20% are seen once. In total, the top ten clones hold roughly a sixth of the sample. In light of the paper, this sample's treatment or condition label describes: live attenuated yellow fever vaccine strain. This material consisted of PBMCs, taken 5 to 6 days after the first yellow fever vaccination. These receptors were obtained from a man younger than 35 who received the YFV17D yellow fever vaccine.

This chain connects TRBV5-1 to TRBJ2-3; either TRBD1 or TRBD2 may supply D (5 bases each). Germline assignment: CDR1 SGHRS and CDR2 YFSETQ. The V end was cut by 0 bases, the J end by 3 bases, with 14 bases between. The CDR3 extends over 16 amino acids. The CDR3 DNA follows: TGCGCCAGCAGCTTGGAAGGATCCGGGGCAACAGATACGCAGTATTTT. Translation gives CASSLEGSGATDTQYF.

The chain uses TRBV20-1 and TRBJ2-4; a weak D match, TRBD1 (6 bases). CDR1 DFQATT and CDR2 SNEGSKA come from the germline V gene (reference sequence). Trimming stripped 3 bases from V and 1 base from J, with 16 bases between. The CDR3 runs to 16 residues. The CDR3 sequence is CSARARGRLAKNIQYF. CDR3 nucleotides: TGCAGTGCTAGGGCCAGGGGCCGCTTGGCCAAAAACATTCAGTACTTC.

The CDR3 DNA follows: TGTGCCAGCAGCCTGACAGGGCCTCAGCCCCAGCATTTT. Protein product: CASSLTGPQPQHF. The V gene is TRBV7-9, the J gene TRBJ1-5; 7 bases are a match to TRBD1. Germline V gives CDR1 SEHNR, CDR2 FQNEAQ (reference sequence). V lost 5 bases to trimming and J lost 6 bases; unmatched junction nucleotides: 4. The CDR3 length is 13 residues. The full variable domain, its missing parts supplied by reference TRBV7-9 and TRBJ1-5, is DTGVSQNPRHKITKRGQNVTFRCDPISEHNRLYWYRQTLGQGPEFLTYFQNEAQLEKSRLLSDRFSAERPKGSFSTLEIQRTEQGDSAMYLCASSLTGPQPQHFGDGTRLSIL.

This clonotype was observed at least ten times. This chain joins TRBV5-1 and TRBJ2-7; D may be TRBD2 (6 bases). Germline values: CDR1 SGHRS, CDR2 YFSETQ. Trimming took off 0 bases at V and 2 bases at J, with 15 bases between the two ends. The CDR3 spans 16 residues. CDR3: CASSLAGLRWPYEQYF. CDR3 sequence (DNA): TGCGCCAGCAGCTTGGCGGGACTCCGATGGCCCTACGAGCAGTACTTC.

This clonotype turned up a few times. J is TRBJ2-2 and V is TRBV7-3; TRBD2 aligns across 10 bases. The CDR3 consists of 16 residues. Trimming cost V 7 bases and J 4 bases; bases outside gene matches: 9. Germline V gene sequence: CDR1 SGHTA, CDR2 FQGTGA. CDR3 protein: CASTSLAGGLTGELFF. The DNA for the CDR3 is TGTGCCAGCACTTCCTTAGCGGGGGGACTCACCGGGGAGCTGTTTTTT.

V usage is TRBV7-2 and J usage is TRBJ1-2; no clear D gene. The germline CDR1 and CDR2 sequences are SGHTA and FQGNSA. The CDR3 has 11 residues. Deletions cut 7 bases from V and 6 bases from J, with 9 bases between. The CDR3 sequence: CASKGGDGYTF. CDR3 in DNA: TGTGCCAGCAAGGGCGGGGATGGCTACACCTTC.

The chain has TRBV6-2 or TRBV6-3 and TRBJ2-1; 8 nucleotides match TRBD2. There are 16 residues in the CDR3. V lost 6 bases to trimming and J lost 0 bases; unmatched junction nucleotides: 7. Germline V lookup: CDR1 MNHEY, CDR2 SVGEGT. The DNA of the CDR3 is TGTGCCAGCAGAGGAGGGCGGGGGGTCTCCTACAATGAGCAGTTCTTC. This codes for CASRGGRGVSYNEQFF.

This clonotype was seen more than once but under ten times. This chain links TRBV28 with TRBJ2-2, with 8 bases that match TRBD2. With V trimmed by 2 bases and J by 6 bases, 8 bases remained unmatched. The CDR3 spans 16 residues. The germline gives CDR1 MDHEN, CDR2 SYDVKM. The CDR3 loop is CASSLMRGVVSGELFF. CDR3 coding DNA: TGTGCCAGCAGTTTAATGCGGGGGGTCGTTTCCGGGGAGCTGTTTTTT.

The chain is built from TRBV7-2 and TRBJ1-4, with D unresolved. Germline V CDR1 and CDR2: SGHTA, FQGNSA. The CDR3 loop spans 14 amino acids. V lost 2 bases and J 7 bases, leaving 11 bases between the germline ends. The CDR3, as DNA: TGTGCCAGCAGCTTAAATCAACGAGGTGAAAAACTGTTTTTT. The encoded protein is CASSLNQRGEKLFF.

This chain uses TRBV6-2 or TRBV6-3 with TRBJ2-2; D might be TRBD2 (5 bases). The CDR3 runs to 15 residues. CDR1 is MNHEY and CDR2 is SVGEGT in the germline V gene. Trimming took 2 bases from V and 1 from J, leaving 8 bases between them. The CDR3 is CASSYKAGNTGELFF. Written as DNA, the CDR3 is TGTGCCAGCAGTTACAAGGCGGGGAACACCGGGGAGCTGTTTTTT.

In regard to this clonotype: At one end, the junction sequence differs from germline, possibly due to a read error. The rearrangement uses TRBV30 and TRBJ2-7; unclear D gene. From germline, CDR1 is GTSNPN and CDR2 SVGIG (reference sequence). The CDR3 is 12 residues long. CDR3 sequence reads: CAWSDIPGLNFF. CDR3 bases: TGTGCCTGGAGCGACATTCCGGGCCTGAACTTCTTC.

A few counts support this clonotype. The rearrangement links TRBV29-1 to TRBJ2-1, with D possibly TRBD1 on 6 matching bases. The length of the CDR3 is 12 residues. CDR1 is SQVTM, CDR2 ANQGSEA, per germline. Trimming took 1 base from V and 13 from J, leaving 14 bases between them. CDR3 residues: CSVEARTALQFF. DNA for the CDR3: TGCAGCGTTGAAGCCCGGACAGCCCTCCAGTTCTTC.

This chain uses TRBV6-1 with TRBJ2-3; a possible D gene is TRBD2 (6 bases). Germline V gene data show CDR1 as MNHNS and CDR2 as SASEGT. V lost 8 bases to trimming and J lost 0 bases, with 21 bases between them. The CDR3 totals 17 residues. This chain's CDR3 is CASSFPGVNPSTDTQYF. CDR3 sequence (DNA): TGTGCCAGCTCCTTTCCGGGGGTCAACCCTAGCACAGATACGCAGTATTTT.

A few counts support this clonotype. The V call is TRBV6-2 or TRBV6-3, the J call TRBJ2-2, with a weak D call TRBD1 (5 bases). Trimming took 10 bases from V and 4 from J, leaving 16 bases between them. The CDR3 extends over 14 amino acids. Germline loops: CDR1 MNHEY, CDR2 SVGEGT. CDR3 nucleotide sequence: TGTGCCACCACAACCAGGGATCCCACCGGGGAGCTGTTTTTT. Translated: CATTTRDPTGELFF.

This clonotype has more than one count but fewer than ten. This rearrangement joins TRBV20-1 to TRBJ2-2, with 9 positions matching TRBD2. CDR1 is DFQATT, CDR2 SNEGSKA, per germline (reference sequence). V lost 0 bases, J lost 7 bases, and 9 bases stayed unmatched. This CDR3 is built from 16 residues. CDR3 sequence reads: CSARDFRGGDIGELFF. The CDR3 region has the DNA TGCAGTGCTAGAGATTTTCGCGGGGGGGATATCGGGGAGCTGTTTTTT.

This clonotype has ten or more counts. V is TRBV9 and J is TRBJ1-2; possibly TRBD1 for D (6 bases). Germline V lookup: CDR1 SGDLS, CDR2 YYNGEE. This CDR3 region has 13 residues. Trimming took 5 bases from V and 2 from J, leaving 10 bases between them. Here the CDR3 DNA reads TGTGCCAGCAGACCGGACAGAAACTATGGCTACACCTTC. It specifies CASRPDRNYGYTF.

This clonotype was observed a handful of times. As DNA, the CDR3 is TGTGCCAGCAGTTTAAGCGGGGGGGGGTTCATTCAGTACTTC. The encoded protein is CASSLSGGGFIQYF. This chain connects TRBV27 to TRBJ2-4, with TRBD2 matching 10 bases. Germline-derived CDR1 and CDR2 are MNHEY and SMNVEV (reference sequence). J was trimmed by 9 bases and V by 2 bases; bases with no gene match: 4. CDR3 length: 14 residues.

This chain uses TRBV2 with TRBJ2-7, with D possibly matching TRBD1 (6 bases). CDR1 SNHLY and CDR2 FYNNEI come from the germline V gene. This CDR3 comprises 15 residues. The V and J ends lost 0 bases and 2 bases respectively, with 11 bases between them. DNA for the CDR3: TGTGCCAGCAGTGAAGCTGGGGGCAAGACCTACGAGCAGTACTTC. Its translation is CASSEAGGKTYEQYF.

This clonotype was picked up a small number of times. The chain couples TRBV4-1 to TRBJ2-1, with TRBD1 identical over 8 bases. The CDR3 totals 16 residues. Germline CDR1 reads MGHRA; CDR2 reads YSYEKL. V trimming: 0 bases; J trimming: 2 bases; junction bases outside the gene matches: 3. CDR3 residues: CASSQEGTGTYNEQFF. In nucleotides, the CDR3 is TGCGCCAGCAGCCAAGAGGGGACAGGAACCTACAATGAGCAGTTCTTC.

In its sample, this clonotype was seen many times. The chain has TRBV12-3 or TRBV12-4 and TRBJ2-5; D not certain. There are 13 residues in the CDR3. The V end lost 7 bases, the J end lost 5 bases, and 14 bases lay between the germline ends. The CDR3 sequence is CASTLPPGETQYF. The CDR3 nucleotides are TGTGCCAGCACCCTCCCCCCCGGGGAGACCCAGTACTTC.

This clonotype turned up a few times. The V call is TRBV7-2, the J call TRBJ2-5; 8 bases are shared with TRBD2. Germline loops: CDR1 SGHTA, CDR2 FQGNSA. J gave up 0 bases and V 3 bases, and 3 bases lay outside the gene matches. The CDR3 extends over 15 amino acids. DNA for the CDR3: TGTGCCAGCAGCTTCCAGCGGGGGTACCAAGAGACCCAGTACTTC. It encodes CASSFQRGYQETQYF.

This clonotype occurred many times. The V call is TRBV5-4, the J call TRBJ2-3, with 11 bases lining up with TRBD2. Germline V lookup: CDR1 SGHNT, CDR2 YYREEE (reference sequence). V lost 3 bases to trimming and J lost 5 bases; unmatched junction nucleotides: 11. This CDR3 has 17 residues. CDR3 protein: CASSSGVAGGRKDTQYF. The CDR3 DNA follows: TGTGCCAGCAGCTCCGGGGTAGCGGGGGGGCGAAAAGATACGCAGTATTTT. Complete variable domain (other parts from reference TRBV5-4 and TRBJ2-3): ETGVTQSPTHLIKTRGQQVTLRCSSQSGHNTVSWYQQALGQGPQFIFQYYREEENGRGNFPPRFSGLQFPNYSSELNVNALELDDSALYLCASSSGVAGGRKDTQYFGPGTRLTVL.

The chain carries TRBV5-4 and TRBJ2-7; either TRBD1 or TRBD2 may supply D (5 bases each). The CDR3 contains 13 residues. Trimming removed 0 bases at V and 5 bases at J, with 9 bases between. Germline V gives CDR1 SGHNT, CDR2 YYREEE (reference sequence). The CDR3 loop reads CASSLVRDHEQYF. CDR3 bases: TGTGCCAGCAGCTTGGTAAGGGACCACGAGCAGTACTTC.

This clonotype was picked up a small number of times. CDR3 region: CASSSGWAGDYNEQFF. The CDR3 nucleotides are TGTGCCAGCAGCTCAGGGTGGGCAGGGGACTACAATGAGCAGTTCTTC. This chain connects TRBV7-9 to TRBJ2-1; possibly TRBD1 for D (6 bases). From germline, CDR1 is SEHNR and CDR2 FQNEAQ (reference sequence). This CDR3 is 16 amino acids long. V was trimmed by 4 bases and J by 3 bases, leaving 16 bases between them. Filled out from reference TRBV7-9 and TRBJ2-1, the complete variable domain reads DTGVSQNPRHKITKRGQNVTFRCDPISEHNRLYWYRQTLGQGPEFLTYFQNEAQLEKSRLLSDRFSAERPKGSFSTLEIQRTEQGDSAMYLCASSSGWAGDYNEQFFGPGTRLTVL.

This clonotype was picked up a small number of times. CDR3 bases: TGTGCCAGCAGTCTCCGACTAGCGGCCTCCTACAATGAGCAGTTCTTC. It yields the protein CASSLRLAASYNEQFF. The chain has TRBV12-3 or TRBV12-4 and TRBJ2-1; 9 nucleotides align to TRBD2. With V trimmed by 5 bases and J by 0 bases, 5 bases remained unmatched. The length of the CDR3 is 16 residues.